Listed below are T cell receptor beta chains from one sample, sequenced in a study of T cells in Graves' hyperthyroidism and ophthalmopathy. MiXCR was run by TCRdb on the multiplex PCR reads, yielding one entry per CDR3 protein. The data contain about 500,000 distinct CDR3 sequences, over 45% of them singletons. Sample: peripheral blood or thyroid tissue (not recorded which). The receptors shown here come from an adult woman with Graves' disease, either hyperthyroidism or ophthalmopathy (not recorded which). Both conserved end residues are part of each CDR3. A D gene is named only where the DNA matches it firmly. Some rows mark clone size as missing; the rest say once, few, many or name a class of expanded clone.

j_gene: TRBJ2-7
v_gene: TRBV7-8
abundance: few
d_gene: NA
CDR3aa: CASRGERDEQYF
CDR3nt: TGTGCCAGCAGGGGGGAGCGGGACGAGCAGTACTTC

j_gene: TRBJ2-5
v_gene: TRBV5-4
abundance: NA
d_gene: NA
CDR3aa: CASTPRGGAWETQYF
CDR3nt: TGTGCCAGCACCCCGAGGGGGGGGGCGTGGGAGACCCAGTACTTC

j_gene: TRBJ1-2
v_gene: TRBV14
abundance: NA
d_gene: TRBD1
CDR3aa: CASSQLGQAANYGYTF
CDR3nt: TGTGCCAGCAGCCAACTGGGACAGGCTGCTAACTATGGCTACACCTTC

j_gene: TRBJ2-2
v_gene: TRBV11-2
abundance: many
d_gene: NA
CDR3aa: CASSPHLTGELFF
CDR3nt: TGTGCCAGCAGCCCCCATCTCACCGGGGAGCTGTTTTTT

j_gene: TRBJ1-6
v_gene: TRBV7-9
abundance: NA
d_gene: NA
CDR3aa: CASRGASRSSPLHF
CDR3nt: TGTGCCAGCAGGGGGGCTTCGCGTAGTTCACCCCTCCACTTT

j_gene: TRBJ1-3
v_gene: TRBV25-1
abundance: NA
d_gene: NA
CDR3aa: CASPRWGSGNTIYF
CDR3nt: TGTGCTAGCCCTCGATGGGGCTCTGGAAACACCATATATTTT

j_gene: TRBJ2-7
v_gene: TRBV9
abundance: NA
d_gene: TRBD1
CDR3aa: CARTNRGNEQYF
CDR3nt: TGTGCCAGGACGAACAGGGGCAACGAGCAGTACTTC

j_gene: TRBJ1-2
v_gene: TRBV18
abundance: few
d_gene: NA
CDR3aa: CASSPQPATGQSF
CDR3nt: TGTGCCAGCTCACCCCAACCCGCAACAGGACAGAGCTTC

j_gene: TRBJ2-5
v_gene: TRBV7-2
abundance: many
d_gene: NA
CDR3aa: CASSLVPEETQYF
CDR3nt: TGTGCCAGCAGCTTAGTTCCAGAAGAGACCCAGTACTTC

j_gene: TRBJ2-7
v_gene: TRBV20-1
abundance: many
d_gene: TRBD2
CDR3aa: CSAPTGTSGEQYF
CDR3nt: TGCAGTGCCCCTACCGGGACTAGCGGAGAGCAGTACTTC

j_gene: TRBJ2-7
v_gene: TRBV7-9
abundance: few
d_gene: NA
CDR3aa: CASSPVGNYEQYF
CDR3nt: TGTGCCAGCAGCCCGGTAGGGAACTACGAGCAGTACTTC

j_gene: TRBJ1-2
v_gene: TRBV2
abundance: NA
d_gene: NA
CDR3aa: CASREQGIFHGYTF
CDR3nt: TGTGCCAGCAGGGAACAGGGAATATTTCACGGCTACACCTTC

j_gene: TRBJ2-7
v_gene: TRBV2
abundance: many
d_gene: TRBD2
CDR3aa: CASRRRGEGREQYF
CDR3nt: TGTGCCAGCAGACGGAGAGGGGAGGGCCGCGAGCAGTACTTC

j_gene: TRBJ1-2
v_gene: TRBV4-3
abundance: many
d_gene: NA
CDR3aa: CASSQETEFGYTF
CDR3nt: TGCGCCAGCAGCCAGGAAACAGAGTTCGGCTACACCTTC

j_gene: TRBJ1-1
v_gene: TRBV5-1
abundance: NA
d_gene: TRBD1
CDR3aa: CASSLEPTGVNTEAFF
CDR3nt: TGCGCCAGCAGCTTGGAACCGACAGGGGTGAACACTGAAGCTTTCTTT

j_gene: TRBJ2-2
v_gene: TRBV12-3/TRBV12-4
abundance: NA
d_gene: TRBD2
CDR3aa: CASSFSSGNPGELFF
CDR3nt: TGTGCCAGCAGTTTTTCTAGCGGGAATCCCGGGGAGCTGTTTTTT

j_gene: TRBJ1-1
v_gene: TRBV10-3
abundance: NA
d_gene: NA
CDR3aa: CATHRESTEAFF
CDR3nt: TGTGCCACACACAGGGAAAGCACTGAAGCTTTCTTT

j_gene: TRBJ1-2
v_gene: TRBV20-1
abundance: few
d_gene: NA
CDR3aa: CSAAVDTSGDDGYTF
CDR3nt: TGCAGTGCTGCCGTGGACACTTCCGGGGACGATGGCTACACCTTC

j_gene: TRBJ2-5
v_gene: TRBV24-1
abundance: NA
d_gene: TRBD1
CDR3aa: CATSDPGQGAETQYF
CDR3nt: TGTGCCACCAGTGATCCTGGACAGGGGGCGGAGACCCAGTACTTC

j_gene: TRBJ1-1
v_gene: TRBV10-3
abundance: few
d_gene: NA
CDR3aa: CAISPTGEREAFF
CDR3nt: TGTGCCATCAGCCCTACAGGAGAGCGTGAAGCTTTCTTT

j_gene: TRBJ1-2
v_gene: TRBV20-1
abundance: NA
d_gene: NA
CDR3aa: CSARGGRADYGYTF
CDR3nt: TGCAGTGCTAGAGGCGGGAGGGCCGACTACGGCTACACCTTC

j_gene: TRBJ1-4
v_gene: TRBV15
abundance: NA
d_gene: TRBD1
CDR3aa: CATSTRTGGNEKLFF
CDR3nt: TGTGCCACCAGCACCCGGACAGGGGGTAATGAAAAACTGTTTTTT

j_gene: TRBJ2-5
v_gene: TRBV2
abundance: once
d_gene: NA
CDR3aa: CASSERGGKQTQYF
CDR3nt: TGTGCCAGCAGTGAAAGGGGCGGGAAGCAGACCCAGTACTTC

j_gene: TRBJ1-2
v_gene: TRBV11-1
abundance: many
d_gene: NA
CDR3aa: CASSPGDSYGYTF
CDR3nt: TGTGCCAGCAGCCCTGGAGACAGCTATGGCTACACCTTC

j_gene: TRBJ1-5
v_gene: TRBV6-5
abundance: NA
d_gene: NA
CDR3aa: CASTDRDSNQPQHF
CDR3nt: TGTGCCAGCACCGACCGCGATAGCAATCAGCCCCAGCATTTT

j_gene: TRBJ1-1
v_gene: TRBV5-1
abundance: many
d_gene: NA
CDR3aa: CASSVTGNTEAFF
CDR3nt: TGCGCCAGCAGCGTGACAGGGAACACTGAAGCTTTCTTT

j_gene: TRBJ1-1
v_gene: TRBV5-1
abundance: NA
d_gene: NA
CDR3aa: CASSLRSRLNTEAFF
CDR3nt: TGCGCCAGCAGCCTGAGATCCAGGCTGAACACTGAAGCTTTCTTT

j_gene: TRBJ1-2
v_gene: TRBV7-2
abundance: few
d_gene: NA
CDR3aa: CASSLATVYGYTF
CDR3nt: TGTGCCAGCAGCTTAGCGACAGTCTATGGCTACACCTTC

j_gene: TRBJ2-7
v_gene: TRBV12-3/TRBV12-4
abundance: many
d_gene: NA
CDR3aa: CASRAGYYEQYF
CDR3nt: TGTGCCAGCAGGGCGGGGTACTACGAGCAGTACTTC

j_gene: TRBJ1-6
v_gene: TRBV7-3
abundance: NA
d_gene: TRBD1
CDR3aa: CASSGTGISPLHF
CDR3nt: TGTGCCAGCAGCGGGACAGGGATTTCACCCCTCCACTTT

j_gene: TRBJ1-3
v_gene: TRBV2
abundance: many
d_gene: NA
CDR3aa: CASRVYSGNTIYF
CDR3nt: TGTGCCAGCAGGGTATACTCTGGAAACACCATATATTTT

j_gene: TRBJ2-7
v_gene: TRBV7-2
abundance: NA
d_gene: NA
CDR3aa: CASSLAAGTEALEQYF
CDR3nt: TGTGCCAGCAGCTTAGCGGCCGGGACTGAGGCTCTAGAGCAGTACTTC

j_gene: TRBJ1-2
v_gene: TRBV5-1
abundance: NA
d_gene: TRBD1
CDR3aa: CASTTGIGANYGYTF
CDR3nt: TGCGCCAGCACGACAGGGATCGGAGCTAACTATGGCTACACCTTC

j_gene: TRBJ2-7
v_gene: TRBV12-3/TRBV12-4
abundance: many
d_gene: NA
CDR3aa: CASSLARAGGQQYF
CDR3nt: TGTGCCAGCAGTTTAGCGCGGGCCGGCGGGCAGCAGTACTTC

j_gene: TRBJ2-2
v_gene: TRBV5-4
abundance: NA
d_gene: TRBD1
CDR3aa: CASSLPWTGGITGELFF
CDR3nt: TGTGCCAGCAGCCTACCCTGGACAGGGGGCATCACCGGGGAGCTGTTTTTT

j_gene: TRBJ1-2
v_gene: TRBV6-5
abundance: few
d_gene: TRBD1
CDR3aa: CASSYRMGQGVGYTF
CDR3nt: TGTGCCAGCAGTTACCGTATGGGACAGGGCGTTGGCTACACCTTC

j_gene: TRBJ2-7
v_gene: TRBV10-3
abundance: many
d_gene: NA
CDR3aa: CAISGLGQGSREQYF
CDR3nt: TGTGCCATCAGTGGACTTGGCCAGGGGAGTCGCGAGCAGTACTTC

j_gene: TRBJ2-5
v_gene: TRBV10-3
abundance: few
d_gene: NA
CDR3aa: CAISGPGVSQETQYF
CDR3nt: TGTGCCATCAGTGGGCCGGGAGTCTCCCAAGAGACCCAGTACTTC

j_gene: TRBJ2-6
v_gene: TRBV20-1
abundance: many
d_gene: NA
CDR3aa: CSALTGLGANVLTF
CDR3nt: TGCAGTGCTTTAACAGGGTTAGGGGCCAACGTCCTGACTTTC

j_gene: TRBJ1-1
v_gene: TRBV7-9
abundance: NA
d_gene: NA
CDR3aa: CASSVGRVGTEAFF
CDR3nt: TGTGCCAGCAGCGTAGGCAGGGTTGGCACTGAAGCTTTCTTT

j_gene: TRBJ2-2
v_gene: TRBV15
abundance: few
d_gene: NA
CDR3aa: CATSRGDTGELFF
CDR3nt: TGTGCCACCAGCAGAGGGGACACCGGGGAGCTGTTTTTT

j_gene: TRBJ2-7
v_gene: TRBV20-1
abundance: NA
d_gene: NA
CDR3aa: CSAPDYSYGQYF
CDR3nt: TGCAGTGCTCCGGATTACTCCTACGGGCAGTACTTC

j_gene: TRBJ2-2
v_gene: TRBV6-5
abundance: few
d_gene: NA
CDR3aa: CASNSYTGELFF
CDR3nt: TGTGCCAGCAATTCGTACACCGGGGAGCTGTTTTTT

j_gene: TRBJ2-7
v_gene: TRBV6-5
abundance: many
d_gene: NA
CDR3aa: CASSRTKVSYEQYF
CDR3nt: TGTGCCAGCAGCAGGACAAAAGTCTCCTACGAGCAGTACTTC

j_gene: TRBJ1-4
v_gene: TRBV29-1
abundance: NA
d_gene: NA
CDR3aa: CSVALNEKLFF
CDR3nt: TGCAGCGTTGCGCTGAATGAAAAACTGTTTTTT

j_gene: TRBJ2-3
v_gene: TRBV2
abundance: NA
d_gene: TRBD1
CDR3aa: CASSPDRVTDTQYF
CDR3nt: TGTGCCAGCAGCCCGGACAGGGTCACAGATACGCAGTATTTT

j_gene: TRBJ1-4
v_gene: TRBV7-2
abundance: NA
d_gene: NA
CDR3aa: CASSRPAWGGEKLFF
CDR3nt: TGTGCCAGCAGCCGCCCTGCCTGGGGCGGTGAAAAACTGTTTTTT

j_gene: TRBJ2-7
v_gene: TRBV7-9
abundance: many
d_gene: TRBD2
CDR3aa: CASSSMTSGSYEQYF
CDR3nt: TGTGCCAGCAGCTCGATGACTAGCGGCTCCTACGAGCAGTACTTC

j_gene: TRBJ1-4
v_gene: TRBV7-3
abundance: NA
d_gene: NA
CDR3aa: CASSLAPQGLDEKLFF
CDR3nt: TGTGCCAGCAGCTTAGCTCCACAGGGCCTAGACGAAAAACTGTTTTTT

j_gene: TRBJ2-7
v_gene: TRBV5-5
abundance: many
d_gene: NA
CDR3aa: CASSLRDGPLTGQSYEQYF
CDR3nt: TGTGCCAGCAGCCTCCGGGACGGGCCTTTGACGGGACAAAGCTACGAGCAGTACTTC

j_gene: TRBJ1-6
v_gene: TRBV25-1
abundance: once
d_gene: NA
CDR3aa: CASSEARGPDSPLHF
CDR3nt: TGTGCCAGCAGTGAAGCTCGGGGTCCAGATTCACCCCTCCACTTT

j_gene: TRBJ2-5
v_gene: TRBV20-1
abundance: NA
d_gene: TRBD2
CDR3aa: CSAGVSGGGQYF
CDR3nt: TGCAGTGCGGGTGTTAGCGGGGGTGGCCAGTACTTC

j_gene: TRBJ1-1
v_gene: TRBV5-1
abundance: many
d_gene: NA
CDR3aa: CASSTTNSLTEAFF
CDR3nt: TGCGCCAGCAGCACTACTAACTCCCTAACTGAAGCTTTCTTT

j_gene: TRBJ1-5
v_gene: TRBV7-2
abundance: many
d_gene: NA
CDR3aa: CASSLSGGGPQPQHF
CDR3nt: TGTGCCAGCAGCCTCTCCGGGGGGGGTCCCCAGCCCCAGCATTTT

j_gene: TRBJ2-6
v_gene: TRBV28
abundance: NA
d_gene: NA
CDR3aa: CASSLNRGANVLTF
CDR3nt: TGTGCCAGCAGTTTAAACAGGGGGGCCAACGTCCTGACTTTC